The next 24 T cell receptor beta chains were all read from a single sample in a study of spatial heterogeneity in lung cancer (dated by TCRdb to between 2019 and 2020). Libraries were constructed by 5' RACE. Data came from a NextSeq 500. The public sequencing data were trimmed at Q25 with fastp and processed into clonotypes with MiXCR by TCRdb, which kept only in-frame beta chains. Rows with one shared CDR3 protein collapse into an entry with the most common genes and DNA. The sample data list approximately 50,000 distinct CDR3 sequences, and 6% to 8.5% of these were observed just once. Of the sample, roughly 37% is held by the ten largest clones. The sample's time point label is to be understood as: blood at routine non-recurrence follow-up after resection. For TCR sequencing, whole RNA was extracted from tumor and nontumor lung tissue, or from cryopreserved PBMC samples, and no cell sorting was done.

Sequencing was performed on PBMCs, taken at follow-up. These receptors were taken from a female donor with early-stage non-small cell lung cancer.

The chain joins TRBV14 to TRBJ2-7; 7 positions agree with TRBD1. V shed 3 bases and J 5 bases; nucleotides not matched to a gene: 10. Germline V gives CDR1 SGHDN, CDR2 FVKESK. The CDR3 totals 15 residues. The CDR3 here is CASSQRQGLSNEQYF. CDR3 bases: TGTGCCAGCAGCCAGCGACAGGGTTTGAGCAACGAGCAGTACTTC.

This chain joins TRBV5-5 and TRBJ1-2; TRBD1 is a possible D gene (6 bases). Germline V gene sequence: CDR1 SGHKS, CDR2 YYEKEE (reference sequence). V was clipped by 4 bases and J by 7 bases, with 17 bases between them. The CDR3 has 14 residues. Here the CDR3 DNA reads TGTGCCAGCAGCCCCGGAGGGGGAATGGGTGGCTACACCTTC. Protein sequence: CASSPGGGMGGYTF.

This clonotype occurred a few times. The V gene is TRBV18, the J gene TRBJ2-7; 9 bases line up with TRBD1. Looked up from germline, CDR1 is KGHSH and CDR2 is LQKENI. The CDR3 is made up of 16 amino acids. Germline trimming cut 3 bases from V and 4 bases from J; bases unmatched to any gene: 10. In DNA, the CDR3 is TGTGCCAGCTCACCGGGACAGGGCGGTATTACATACGAGCAGTACTTC. Translation: CASSPGQGGITYEQYF.

This clonotype has a count of ten or more. V is TRBV24-1 and J is TRBJ2-1, with unresolved D. Germline CDR1 KGHDR, CDR2 SFDVKD. V lost 4 bases and J 5 bases, leaving 5 bases between the germline ends. The length of the CDR3 is 12 residues. Written as DNA, the CDR3 is TGTGCCACCAGTGACGCTAACAATGAGCAGTTCTTC. Protein: CATSDANNEQFF.

This clonotype appeared many times. The chain has TRBV12-3 or TRBV12-4 and TRBJ2-1; 7 bases are a match to TRBD2. This CDR3 is built from 13 residues. J was trimmed by 6 bases and V by 3 bases; bases with no gene match: 2. The CDR3 nucleotides are TGTGCCAGCAGTTTGACTAGCCTCAATGAGCAGTTCTTC. This gives the protein CASSLTSLNEQFF.

The CDR3 spells CASSYGSLEQYF. Here the CDR3 DNA reads TGTGCCAGCAGTTACGGGTCTCTCGAGCAGTACTTC. This chain connects TRBV6-5 to TRBJ2-7; the D is unclear. V was pared by 2 bases and J by 6 bases, with 8 bases between. The CDR3 is made up of 12 amino acids. Germline CDR1 reads MNHEY; CDR2 reads SVGAGI.

The table lists this clonotype with a few counts. The chain has TRBV29-1 and TRBJ2-1; maybe TRBD1 (6 bases). This CDR3 spans 12 amino acids. Germline CDR1 and CDR2: SQVTM and ANQGSEA. The V end was cut by 5 bases, the J end by 2 bases, with 7 bases between. Here the CDR3 reads CSVHRAYNEQFF. CDR3 DNA sequence: TGCAGCGTTCACAGGGCCTACAATGAGCAGTTCTTC.

V gene TRBV18 combines with J gene TRBJ2-3, with D maybe TRBD1 (6 bases). CDR3 size: 13 residues. Germline values: CDR1 KGHSH, CDR2 LQKENI. Trimming took 8 bases from V and 0 from J, leaving 9 bases between them. CDR3 protein: CASTDSSTDTQYF. CDR3 in DNA: TGTGCCAGCACGGACAGTAGCACAGATACGCAGTATTTT. The full variable domain, with the rest looked up from reference TRBV18 and TRBJ2-3, is NAGVMQNPRHLVRRRGQEARLRCSPMKGHSHVYWYRQLPEEGLKFMVYLQKENIIDESGMPKERFSAEFPKEGPSILRIQQVVRGDSAAYFCASTDSSTDTQYFGPGTRLTVL.

This clonotype showed up many times. The chain is built from TRBV7-9 and TRBJ1-1; unclear D gene. With 5 bases removed from V and 1 base from J, the gap between germline ends came to 17 bases. The CDR3 is 16 residues long. Per germline, CDR1 SEHNR and CDR2 FQNEAQ (reference sequence). DNA for the CDR3: TGTGCCAGCAGCCAAAAAGGGAGAGTTCAGAACACTGAAGCTTTCTTT. It is translated as CASSQKGRVQNTEAFF. Combining the CDR3 with reference TRBV7-9 and TRBJ1-1 gives the whole variable domain DTGVSQNPRHKITKRGQNVTFRCDPISEHNRLYWYRQTLGQGPEFLTYFQNEAQLEKSRLLSDRFSAERPKGSFSTLEIQRTEQGDSAMYLCASSQKGRVQNTEAFFGQGTRLTVV.

This clonotype was counted many times. CDR3 loop: CSARDKASNPDTQYF. The CDR3 nucleotides read TGCAGTGCCCGAGACAAGGCCTCGAATCCAGATACGCAGTATTTT. The chain uses TRBV20-1 and TRBJ2-3; D uncertain. Germline loops: CDR1 DFQATT, CDR2 SNEGSKA (reference sequence). The CDR3 consists of 15 residues. V was trimmed by 6 bases and J by 4 bases, leaving 20 bases between them.

In its sample, this clonotype was seen a few times. The chain recombines TRBV4-1 with TRBJ1-4, with D unresolved. Germline loops: CDR1 MGHRA, CDR2 YSYEKL. V was pared by 1 base and J by 7 bases, with 13 bases between. CDR3 size: 15 residues. DNA of the CDR3: TGCGCCAGCAGCCAAGTCGGGAACTCTGCTGAAAAACTGTTTTTT. Translating gives CASSQVGNSAEKLFF.

The genes are TRBV12-3 or TRBV12-4 and TRBJ2-1; D not resolved. V shed 6 bases and J shed 7 bases, with 10 bases lying between them. This CDR3 has 12 amino acids. The DNA of the CDR3 is TGTGCCAGCAGCCCAGATGTAAATGAGCAGTTCTTC. Protein: CASSPDVNEQFF.

The gene calls are TRBV6-2 or TRBV6-3 and TRBJ1-5; TRBD1 matches at 8 bases. J lost 4 bases, V lost 7 bases, and 6 bases had no gene match. The CDR3 has 14 residues. Looked up from germline, CDR1 is MNHEY and CDR2 is SVGEGT. For the CDR3, the DNA is TGTGCCAGCACCCTCCGACAGGGGAATCAGCCCCAGCATTTT. Protein sequence: CASTLRQGNQPQHF.

The rearrangement uses TRBV20-1 and TRBJ2-7, with 7 nucleotides matching TRBD2. The V and J ends lost 3 bases and 12 bases, in that order; junction bases with no gene match: 14. There are 13 residues in the CDR3. Germline assignment: CDR1 DFQATT and CDR2 SNEGSKA (reference sequence). The CDR3 region is CSARGFDGGRRYF. CDR3 nucleotide sequence: TGCAGTGCTAGGGGATTCGACGGGGGGAGACGGTACTTC.

In its sample, this clonotype was seen many times. This rearrangement joins TRBV2 to TRBJ2-1; 10 bases are a match to TRBD2. The V gene's germline CDR1 is SNHLY and CDR2 FYNNEI. V dropped 5 bases and J dropped 0; count of bases not matched to a gene: 7. The length of the CDR3 is 17 residues. The CDR3 nucleotides read TGTGCCAGCAGTTCCGGGACTAGCGAAAGCTCCTACAATGAGCAGTTCTTC. Translated: CASSSGTSESSYNEQFF.

This clonotype was observed many times. The chain has TRBV20-1 and TRBJ2-1; 7 bases align to TRBD2. The CDR3 extends over 13 amino acids. V shed 5 bases and J 6 bases; nucleotides not matched to a gene: 7. The germline gives CDR1 DFQATT, CDR2 SNEGSKA (reference sequence). DNA for the CDR3: TGCAGTGCTTATAGCGGGTCCCTCAATGAGCAGTTCTTC. As protein: CSAYSGSLNEQFF.

This clonotype came up many times. V gene TRBV20-1 combines with J gene TRBJ2-7, with 13 bases aligning to TRBD2. This CDR3 region has 14 residues. The V gene's germline CDR1 is DFQATT and CDR2 SNEGSKA (reference sequence). Losses at the gene ends were 3 bases for V and 4 bases for J; bases not matched to a gene: 3. The CDR3 DNA is TGCAGTGCTAGCGTGACTAGCGGGAGGTACGAGCAGTACTTC. This gives the protein CSASVTSGRYEQYF.

This clonotype has more than one count but fewer than ten. CDR3 sequence reads: CASTNQPGNSPLHF. The CDR3 DNA follows: TGCGCCAGCACCAATCAACCGGGGAATTCACCCCTCCACTTT. This rearrangement joins TRBV5-1 to TRBJ1-6, with D unresolved. Trimming took 6 bases from V and 7 from J, leaving 14 bases between them. The CDR3 sequence is 14 residues long. Germline-derived CDR1 and CDR2 are SGHRS and YFSETQ.

The chain links TRBV6-2 or TRBV6-3 to TRBJ1-1; D is perhaps TRBD1 (6 bases). Trimming left V 6 bases short and J 5 bases short, with 13 bases between. The CDR3 has 13 residues. Germline V gene lookup returns CDR1 MNHEY and CDR2 SVGEGT. The chain's CDR3 is CASSLWGLTEAFF. The CDR3 DNA reads TGTGCCAGCAGCCTATGGGGGCTTACTGAAGCTTTCTTT.

CDR3: CSARDEVGYPVNSPLHF. The CDR3 bases are TGCAGTGCTAGAGACGAGGTTGGGTATCCAGTAAATTCACCCCTCCACTTT. This chain uses TRBV20-1 with TRBJ1-6; D unresolved. The length of the CDR3 is 17 residues. The V and J ends lost 0 bases and 7 bases respectively, with 19 bases between them. Germline CDR1 and CDR2: DFQATT and SNEGSKA (reference sequence).

There are many counts of this clonotype. The V gene is TRBV5-1, the J gene TRBJ2-1, with 8 bases that match TRBD2. The CDR3 is 21 residues long. J was trimmed by 5 bases and V by 3 bases; bases with no gene match: 25. CDR1 SGHRS and CDR2 YFSETQ come from the germline V gene. The CDR3 DNA sequence: TGCGCCAGCAGCTCTGTCGTGGACAGCCCCTCCGGGACTAGAACCAACAATGAGCAGTTCTTC. Translating gives CASSSVVDSPSGTRTNNEQFF. Full variable domain (outside the CDR3, taken from reference TRBV5-1 and TRBJ2-1): KAGVTQTPRYLIKTRGQQVTLSCSPISGHRSVSWYQQTPGQGLQFLFEYFSETQRNKGNFPGRFSGRQFSNSRSEMNVSTLELGDSALYLCASSSVVDSPSGTRTNNEQFFGPGTRLTVL.

This clonotype was observed at least ten times. V and J are TRBV24-1 and TRBJ2-7; D ambiguous. This CDR3 region has 11 residues. Germline V gene sequence: CDR1 KGHDR, CDR2 SFDVKD. The V gene lost 3 bases and the J gene lost 5 bases, with 4 bases spanning the gap. This CDR3 reads CATSDGDEQYF. As DNA, the CDR3 is TGTGCCACCAGTGATGGAGACGAGCAGTACTTC.

At least ten counts were recorded for this clonotype. The chain carries TRBV7-2 and TRBJ2-4; D is unresolved. The CDR3 covers 15 residues. Trimming left V 6 bases short and J 0 bases short, with 12 bases between. The V gene's germline CDR1 is SGHTA and CDR2 FQGNSA. The CDR3 DNA reads TGTGCCAGCAGTGCCTATTCGCTAGCCAAAAACATTCAGTACTTC. Translated, it gives CASSAYSLAKNIQYF.

V gene TRBV10-3 combines with J gene TRBJ2-7; the match to TRBD1 covers 9 bases. The germline CDR1 and CDR2 sequences are ENHRY and SYGVKD. CDR3 length equals 19 residues. V trimming: 2 bases; J trimming: 0 bases; junction bases outside the gene matches: 14. In DNA, the CDR3 is TGTGCCATCAGTGAGCCCGGGACAGGGAGCCCCTCCAGCTCCTACGAGCAGTACTTC. Translated: CAISEPGTGSPSSSYEQYF.